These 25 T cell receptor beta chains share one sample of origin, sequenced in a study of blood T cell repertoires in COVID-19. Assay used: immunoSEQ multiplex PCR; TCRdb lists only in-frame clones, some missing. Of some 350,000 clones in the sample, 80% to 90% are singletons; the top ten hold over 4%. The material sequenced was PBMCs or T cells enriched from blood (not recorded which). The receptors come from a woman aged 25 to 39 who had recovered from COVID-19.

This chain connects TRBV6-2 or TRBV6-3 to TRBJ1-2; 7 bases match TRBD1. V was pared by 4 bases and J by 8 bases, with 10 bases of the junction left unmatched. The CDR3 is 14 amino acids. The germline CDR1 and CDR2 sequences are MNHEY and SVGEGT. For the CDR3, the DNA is TGTGCCAGCAGTTTGACAGGGCCCCAGGGGGGCTACACCTTC. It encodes CASSLTGPQGGYTF.

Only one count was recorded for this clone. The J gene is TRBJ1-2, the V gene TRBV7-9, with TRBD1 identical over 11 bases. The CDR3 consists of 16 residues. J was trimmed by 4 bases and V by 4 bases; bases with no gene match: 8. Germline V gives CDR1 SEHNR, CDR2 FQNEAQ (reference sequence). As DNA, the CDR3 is TGTGCCAGCAGCTCCCATTCGGGACAGGGGGTCTATGGCTACACCTTC. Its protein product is CASSSHSGQGVYGYTF.

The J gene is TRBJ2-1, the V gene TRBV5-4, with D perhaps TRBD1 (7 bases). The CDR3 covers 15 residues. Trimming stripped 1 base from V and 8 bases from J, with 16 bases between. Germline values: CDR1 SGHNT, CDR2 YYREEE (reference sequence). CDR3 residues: CASSLRASRGDEQFF. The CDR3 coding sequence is TGTGCCAGCAGCTTGCGGGCTAGCAGGGGGGATGAGCAGTTCTTC.

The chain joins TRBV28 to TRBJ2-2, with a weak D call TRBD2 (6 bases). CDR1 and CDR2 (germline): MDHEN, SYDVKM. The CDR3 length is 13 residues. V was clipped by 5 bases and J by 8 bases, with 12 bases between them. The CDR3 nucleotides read TGTGCCAGCAGTCCTCAGGGAGGTGGGGAGCTGTTTTTT. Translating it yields CASSPQGGGELFF.

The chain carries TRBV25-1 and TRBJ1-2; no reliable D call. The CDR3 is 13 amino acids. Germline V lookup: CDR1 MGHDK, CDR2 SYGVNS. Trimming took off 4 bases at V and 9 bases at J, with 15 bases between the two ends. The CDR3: CASSAYFASSYTF. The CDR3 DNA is TGTGCCAGCAGTGCCTATTTCGCCTCAAGCTACACCTTC.

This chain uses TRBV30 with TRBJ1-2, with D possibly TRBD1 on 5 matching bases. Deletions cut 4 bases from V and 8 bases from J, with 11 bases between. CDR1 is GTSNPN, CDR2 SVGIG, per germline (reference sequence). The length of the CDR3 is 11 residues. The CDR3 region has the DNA TGTGCCTGGACAACAGGCCTGGGCTACACCTTC. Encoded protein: CAWTTGLGYTF.

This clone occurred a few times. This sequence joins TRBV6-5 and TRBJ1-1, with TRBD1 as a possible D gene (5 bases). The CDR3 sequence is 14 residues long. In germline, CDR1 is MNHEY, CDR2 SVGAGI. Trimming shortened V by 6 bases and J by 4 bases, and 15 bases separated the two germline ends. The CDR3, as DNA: TGTGCCAGCAGGTTTTCAGGGCAGCGCACTGAAGCTTTCTTT. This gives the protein CASRFSGQRTEAFF.

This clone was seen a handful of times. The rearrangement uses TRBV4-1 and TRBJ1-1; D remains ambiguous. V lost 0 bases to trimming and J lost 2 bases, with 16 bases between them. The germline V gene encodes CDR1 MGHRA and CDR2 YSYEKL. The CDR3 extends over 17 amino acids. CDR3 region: CASSQDETDGLNTEAFF. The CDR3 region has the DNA TGCGCCAGCAGCCAAGATGAAACAGACGGATTAAACACTGAAGCTTTCTTT.

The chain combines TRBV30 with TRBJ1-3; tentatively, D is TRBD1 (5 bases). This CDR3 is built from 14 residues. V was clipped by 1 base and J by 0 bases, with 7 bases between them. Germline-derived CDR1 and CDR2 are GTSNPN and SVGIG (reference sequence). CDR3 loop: CAWSAGSSGNTIYF. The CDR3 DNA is TGTGCCTGGAGTGCAGGGTCCTCTGGAAACACCATATATTTT.

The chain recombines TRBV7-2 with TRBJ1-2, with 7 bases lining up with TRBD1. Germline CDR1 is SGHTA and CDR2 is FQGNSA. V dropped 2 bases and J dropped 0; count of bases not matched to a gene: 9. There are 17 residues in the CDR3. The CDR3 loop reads CASSLRDSPRPNYGYTF. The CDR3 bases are TGTGCCAGCAGCTTAAGGGACAGCCCTCGGCCTAACTATGGCTACACCTTC.

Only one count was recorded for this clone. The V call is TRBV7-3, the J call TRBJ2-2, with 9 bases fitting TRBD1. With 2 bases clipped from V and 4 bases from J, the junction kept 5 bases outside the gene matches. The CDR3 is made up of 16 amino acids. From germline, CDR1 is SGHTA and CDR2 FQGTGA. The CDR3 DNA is TGTGCCAGCAGCTTACAACAGGGGGCCCGCACCGGGGAGCTGTTTTTT. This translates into CASSLQQGARTGELFF.

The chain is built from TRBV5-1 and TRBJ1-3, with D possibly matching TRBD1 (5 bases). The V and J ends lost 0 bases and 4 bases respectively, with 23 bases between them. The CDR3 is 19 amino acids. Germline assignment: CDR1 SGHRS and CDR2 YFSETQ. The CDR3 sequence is CASSLAPKGARSKGNTIYF. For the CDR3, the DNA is TGCGCCAGCAGCTTGGCCCCGAAAGGGGCAAGATCCAAGGGAAACACCATATATTTT.

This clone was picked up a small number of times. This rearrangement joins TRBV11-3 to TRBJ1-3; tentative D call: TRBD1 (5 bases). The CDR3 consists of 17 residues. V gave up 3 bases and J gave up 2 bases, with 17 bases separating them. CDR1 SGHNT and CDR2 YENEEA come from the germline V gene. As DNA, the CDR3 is TGTGCCAGCAGCTTCCTGCTAGGGGTAATTGCTGGAAACACCATATATTTT. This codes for CASSFLLGVIAGNTIYF.

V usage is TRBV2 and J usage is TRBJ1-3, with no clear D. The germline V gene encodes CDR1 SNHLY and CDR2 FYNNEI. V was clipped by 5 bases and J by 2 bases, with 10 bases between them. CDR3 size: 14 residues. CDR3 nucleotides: TGTGCCAGCAGTATTGGAGGGCCTGGAAACACCATATATTTT. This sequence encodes CASSIGGPGNTIYF.

The CDR3 coding sequence is TGCGCCAGCAGCCAAGAGCGGGGCGACTCTGGAAACACCATATATTTT. This sequence encodes CASSQERGDSGNTIYF. The rearrangement uses TRBV4-1 and TRBJ1-3; D may be TRBD1 (5 bases). Germline V gene data show CDR1 as MGHRA and CDR2 as YSYEKL. V shed 0 bases and J shed 0 bases, with 9 bases lying between them. This CDR3 is built from 16 residues.

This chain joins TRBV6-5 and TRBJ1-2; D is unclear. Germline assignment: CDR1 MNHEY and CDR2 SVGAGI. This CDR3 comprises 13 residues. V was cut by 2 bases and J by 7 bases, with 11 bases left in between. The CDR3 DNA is TGTGCCAGCAGTTACGATGGGGAGGTTGGCTACACCTTC. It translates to CASSYDGEVGYTF.

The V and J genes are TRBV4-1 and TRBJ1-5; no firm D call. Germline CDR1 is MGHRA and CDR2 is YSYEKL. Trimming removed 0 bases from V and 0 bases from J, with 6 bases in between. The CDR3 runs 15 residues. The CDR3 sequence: CASSQEGDSNQPQHF. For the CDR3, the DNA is TGCGCCAGCAGCCAAGAAGGAGATAGCAATCAGCCCCAGCATTTT.

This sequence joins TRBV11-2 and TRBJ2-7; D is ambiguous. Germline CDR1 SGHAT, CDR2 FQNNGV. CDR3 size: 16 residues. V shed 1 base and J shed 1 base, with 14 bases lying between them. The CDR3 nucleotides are TGTGCCAGCAGCTTAGCCCGCCGTGTGGCATCCTACGAGCAGTACTTC. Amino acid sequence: CASSLARRVASYEQYF.

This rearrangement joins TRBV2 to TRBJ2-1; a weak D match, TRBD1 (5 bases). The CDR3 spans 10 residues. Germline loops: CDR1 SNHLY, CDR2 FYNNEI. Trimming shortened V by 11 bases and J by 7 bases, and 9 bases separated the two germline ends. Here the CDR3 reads CARKGNEQFF. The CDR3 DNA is TGTGCCCGCAAGGGGAATGAGCAGTTCTTC.

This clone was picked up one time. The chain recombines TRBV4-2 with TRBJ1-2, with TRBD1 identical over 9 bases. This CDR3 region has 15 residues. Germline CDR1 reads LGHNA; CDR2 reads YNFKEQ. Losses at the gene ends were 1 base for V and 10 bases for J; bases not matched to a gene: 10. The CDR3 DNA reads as TGTGCCAGCAGCCAAGGGGACCGGGACAGGGTTAACTACACCTTC. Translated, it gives CASSQGDRDRVNYTF.

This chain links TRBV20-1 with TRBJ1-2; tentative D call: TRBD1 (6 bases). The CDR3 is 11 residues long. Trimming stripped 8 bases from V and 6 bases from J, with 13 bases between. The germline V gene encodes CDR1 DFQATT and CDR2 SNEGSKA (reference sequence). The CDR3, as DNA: TGCAGTCTTGGGGGCAGAGATGGCTACACCTTC. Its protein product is CSLGGRDGYTF.

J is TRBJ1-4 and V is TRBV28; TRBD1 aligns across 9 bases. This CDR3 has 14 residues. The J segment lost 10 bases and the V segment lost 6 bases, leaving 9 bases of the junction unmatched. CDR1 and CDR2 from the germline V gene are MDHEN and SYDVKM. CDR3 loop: CASSLGQGKGKLFF. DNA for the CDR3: TGTGCCAGCAGCCTCGGACAGGGGAAAGGAAAACTGTTTTTT. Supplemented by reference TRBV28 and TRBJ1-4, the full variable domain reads DVKVTQSSRYLVKRTGEKVFLECVQDMDHENMFWYRQDPGLGLRLIYFSYDVKMKEKGDIPEGYSVSREKKERFSLILESASTNQTSMYLCASSLGQGKGKLFFGSGTQLSVL.

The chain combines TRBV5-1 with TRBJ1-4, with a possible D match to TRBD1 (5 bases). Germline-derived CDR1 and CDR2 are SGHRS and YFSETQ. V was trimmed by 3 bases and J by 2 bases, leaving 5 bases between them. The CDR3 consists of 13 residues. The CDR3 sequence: CASSWGTNEKLFF. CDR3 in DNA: TGCGCCAGCAGCTGGGGCACTAATGAAAAACTGTTTTTT.

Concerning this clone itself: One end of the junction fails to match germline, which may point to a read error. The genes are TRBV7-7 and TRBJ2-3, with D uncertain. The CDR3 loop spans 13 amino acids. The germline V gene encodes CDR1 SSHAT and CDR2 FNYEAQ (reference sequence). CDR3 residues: CASSSLPQETQYF. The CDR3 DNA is TGTGCTAGCAGCTCGTTGCCCCAAGAGACGCAGTATTTT. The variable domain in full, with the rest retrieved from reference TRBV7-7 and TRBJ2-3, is GAGVSQSPRYKVTKRGQDVTLRCDPISSHATLYWYQQALGQGPEFLTYFNYEAQPDKSGLPSDRFSAERPEGSISTLTIQRTEQRDSAMYRCASSSLPQETQYFGPGTRLTVL.

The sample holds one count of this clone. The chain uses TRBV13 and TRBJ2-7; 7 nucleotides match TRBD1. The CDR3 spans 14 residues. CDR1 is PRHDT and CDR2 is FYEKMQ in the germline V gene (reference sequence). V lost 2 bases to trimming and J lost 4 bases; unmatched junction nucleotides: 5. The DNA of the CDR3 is TGTGCCAGCAGCTTAAGACAGGGTTCGTACGAGCAGTACTTC. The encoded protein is CASSLRQGSYEQYF.